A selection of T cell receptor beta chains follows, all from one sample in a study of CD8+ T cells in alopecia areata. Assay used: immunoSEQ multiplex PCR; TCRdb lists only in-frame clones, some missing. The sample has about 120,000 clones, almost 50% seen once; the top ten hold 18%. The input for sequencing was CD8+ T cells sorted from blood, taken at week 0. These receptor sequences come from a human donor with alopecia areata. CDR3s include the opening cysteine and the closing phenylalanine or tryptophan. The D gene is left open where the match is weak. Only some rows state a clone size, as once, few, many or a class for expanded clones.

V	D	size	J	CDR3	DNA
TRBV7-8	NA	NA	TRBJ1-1	CASSLNEAFF	TGTGCCAGCAGCTTAAATGAAGCTTTCTTT
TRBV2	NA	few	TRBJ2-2	CASSEGGLNTGELFF	TGTGCCAGCAGTGAAGGCGGACTGAACACCGGGGAGCTGTTTTTT
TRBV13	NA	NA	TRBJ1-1	CASSGGENTEAFF	TGTGCCAGCAGCGGGGGGGAGAACACTGAAGCTTTCTTT
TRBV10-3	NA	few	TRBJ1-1	CAISEEFLTFF	TGTGCCATCAGTGAAGAGTTCTTGACTTTCTTT
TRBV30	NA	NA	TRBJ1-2	CAWSDLREQNYGYTF	TGTGCCTGGAGTGACTTGAGAGAACAGAACTATGGCTACACCTTC
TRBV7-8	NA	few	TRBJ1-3	CASSLVLGTGNTIYF	TGTGCCAGCAGCTTAGTTTTGGGTACTGGAAACACCATATATTTT
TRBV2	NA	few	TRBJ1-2	CASSVIAQATF	TGTGCCAGCAGTGTTATCGCCCAAGCCACCTTC
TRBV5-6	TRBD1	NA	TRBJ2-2	CASSLADREESGELFF	TGTGCCAGCAGCTTGGCGGACAGGGAGGAATCCGGGGAGCTGTTTTTT
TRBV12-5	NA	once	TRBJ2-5	CASGLENGRQETQYF	TGTGCTAGTGGTTTGGAGAACGGCCGACAAGAGACCCAGTACTTC
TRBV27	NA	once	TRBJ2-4	CASSLSGHLGDIQYF	TGTGCCAGCAGTTTATCCGGACACCTCGGGGACATTCAGTACTTC
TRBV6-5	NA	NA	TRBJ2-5	CASRSLGRQETQYF	TGTGCCAGCAGGTCACTAGGCCGACAAGAGACCCAGTACTTC
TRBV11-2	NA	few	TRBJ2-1	CASSLEVGAYNEQFF	TGTGCCAGCAGCTTAGAGGTGGGCGCCTACAATGAGCAGTTCTTC
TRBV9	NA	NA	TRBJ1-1	CASSISVNTEAFF	TGTGCCAGCAGCATTAGTGTGAACACTGAAGCTTTCTTT
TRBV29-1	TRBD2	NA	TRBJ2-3	CSVERRGGTDTQYF	TGCAGCGTTGAAAGGCGGGGGGGCACAGATACGCAGTATTTT
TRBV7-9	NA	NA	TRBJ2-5	CASSQGLGDQYF	TGTGCCAGCAGCCAGGGATTGGGGGACCAGTACTTC
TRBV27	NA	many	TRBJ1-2	CASSLRAGNNYGYTF	TGTGCCAGCAGTTTAAGGGCAGGGAATAACTATGGCTACACCTTC
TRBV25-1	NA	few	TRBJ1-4	CATREGRRDEKLFF	TGTGCCACCAGAGAAGGCCGTCGGGATGAAAAACTGTTTTTT
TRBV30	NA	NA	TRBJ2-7	CAWSVAPGGWNEQYF	TGTGCCTGGAGTGTTGCCCCCGGGGGCTGGAACGAGCAGTACTTC
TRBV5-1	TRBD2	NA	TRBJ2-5	CASSLGLAGYQETQYF	TGCGCCAGCAGCTTGGGACTAGCGGGGTACCAAGAGACCCAGTACTTC
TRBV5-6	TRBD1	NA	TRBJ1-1	CASSLGGGIEAFF	TGTGCCAGCAGCTTGGGAGGGGGCATTGAAGCTTTCTTT
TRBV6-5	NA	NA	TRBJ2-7	CASSYYSSYEQYF	TGTGCCAGCAGTTACTACAGCTCCTACGAGCAGTACTTC
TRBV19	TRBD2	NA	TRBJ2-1	CASSTGLGMGNEQFF	TGTGCCAGTAGTACGGGACTAGGAATGGGCAATGAGCAGTTCTTC
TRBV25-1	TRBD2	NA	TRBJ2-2	CASSWTSGGAGELFF	TGTGCCAGCAGTTGGACTAGCGGGGGGGCCGGGGAGCTGTTTTTT
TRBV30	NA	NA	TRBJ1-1	CAWTLGGGTEAFF	TGTGCCTGGACCCTAGGAGGGGGGACTGAAGCTTTCTTT
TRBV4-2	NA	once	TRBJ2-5	CASALAGIETQYF	TGTGCCAGCGCGTTGGCGGGGATAGAGACCCAGTACTTC
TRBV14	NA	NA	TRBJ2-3	CASGRAGLDTQYF	TGTGCCAGTGGCCGGGCAGGGTTGGATACGCAGTATTTT
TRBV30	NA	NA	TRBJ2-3	CAAAGSGLNTDTQYF	TGTGCTGCCGCGGGGTCGGGACTGAACACAGATACGCAGTATTTT
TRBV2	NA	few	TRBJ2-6	CASSPEGAGANVLTF	TGTGCCAGCAGTCCTGAAGGTGCTGGGGCCAACGTCCTGACTTTC
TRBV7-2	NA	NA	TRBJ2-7	CASSLLDSYEQYF	TGTGCCAGCAGCTTACTGGATTCCTACGAGCAGTACTTC
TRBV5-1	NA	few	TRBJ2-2	CASSLLGELFF	TGCGCCAGCAGCTTGTTGGGGGAGCTGTTTTTT
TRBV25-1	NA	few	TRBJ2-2	CASSELIEGDTGELFF	TGTGCCAGCAGCGAATTGATAGAAGGGGACACCGGGGAGCTGTTTTTT
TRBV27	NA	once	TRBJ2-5	CASSLWGGVQETQYF	TGTGCCAGCAGCTTGTGGGGAGGAGTCCAAGAGACCCAGTACTTC
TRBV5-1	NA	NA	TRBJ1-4	CASSLLFGGNEKLFF	TGCGCCAGCAGCTTGCTGTTCGGAGGTAATGAAAAACTGTTTTTT
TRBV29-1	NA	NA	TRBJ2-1	CSVEGNYYNEQFF	TGCAGCGTTGAAGGTAATTACTACAATGAGCAGTTCTTC
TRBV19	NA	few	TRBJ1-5	CASSIAPFVNQPQHF	TGTGCCAGTAGTATCGCTCCGTTCGTAAATCAGCCCCAGCATTTT
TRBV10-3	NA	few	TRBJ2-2	CAIKQNTGELFF	TGTGCCATCAAGCAGAACACCGGGGAGCTGTTTTTT
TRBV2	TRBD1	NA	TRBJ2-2	CASSTRGTGMYTGELFF	TGTGCCAGCAGTACACGGGGGACAGGGATGTACACCGGGGAGCTGTTTTTT
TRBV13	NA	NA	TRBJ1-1	CASSLTMNTEAFF	TGTGCCAGCAGCCTGACTATGAACACTGAAGCTTTCTTT
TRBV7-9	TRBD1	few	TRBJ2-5	CASRMGQGGLQETQYF	TGTGCCAGCAGGATGGGACAGGGTGGCCTGCAAGAGACCCAGTACTTC
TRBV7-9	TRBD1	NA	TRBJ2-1	CASSLGVGTANEQFF	TGTGCCAGCAGCTTAGGGGTGGGGACAGCGAATGAGCAGTTCTTC
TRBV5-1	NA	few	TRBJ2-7	CASSPDYSYEQYF	TGCGCCAGCAGCCCAGACTACTCCTACGAGCAGTACTTC
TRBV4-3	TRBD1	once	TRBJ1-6	CASSQPGQGSSPLHF	TGCGCCAGCAGCCAACCGGGACAGGGTAGTTCACCCCTCCACTTT
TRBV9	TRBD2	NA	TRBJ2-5	CASSGGGAGETQYF	TGTGCCAGCAGCGGCGGGGGGGCTGGAGAGACCCAGTACTTC
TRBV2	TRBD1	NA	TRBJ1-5	CAKGGRGQPQHF	TGTGCCAAAGGGGGCCGGGGACAGCCCCAGCATTTT
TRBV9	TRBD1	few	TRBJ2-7	CASSVGDRVGYEQYF	TGTGCCAGCAGCGTAGGGGACAGGGTCGGCTACGAGCAGTACTTC
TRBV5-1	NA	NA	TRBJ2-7	CASSLTSSYEQYF	TGCGCCAGCAGCCTCACGAGCTCCTACGAGCAGTACTTC
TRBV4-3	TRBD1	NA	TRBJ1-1	CASSQLRDRGLNTEAFF	TGCGCCAGCAGCCAGCTCCGGGACAGGGGTCTGAACACTGAAGCTTTCTTT
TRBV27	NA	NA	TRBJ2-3	CASSLSSGLKTDTQYF	TGTGCCAGCAGTTTAAGTTCTGGATTAAAGACAGATACGCAGTATTTT
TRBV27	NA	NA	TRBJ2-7	CASSLGWGGQYEQYF	TGTGCCAGCAGTTTAGGGTGGGGGGGGCAGTACGAGCAGTACTTC
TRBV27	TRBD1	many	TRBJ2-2	CASSLSAGGLTGELFF	TGTGCCAGCAGTTTATCGGCAGGGGGCCTCACCGGGGAGCTGTTTTTT
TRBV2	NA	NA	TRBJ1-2	CASSGLDEIRYGYTF	TGTGCCAGCAGTGGACTCGACGAGATACGATATGGCTACACCTTC
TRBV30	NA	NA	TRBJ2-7	CAWSWSNTYEQYF	TGTGCCTGGAGTTGGTCAAACACCTACGAGCAGTACTTC
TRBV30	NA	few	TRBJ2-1	CAWTPRLGWLNEQFF	TGTGCCTGGACCCCCCGCCTGGGTTGGCTCAATGAGCAGTTCTTC
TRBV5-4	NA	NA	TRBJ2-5	CASSLKTDQETQYF	TGTGCCAGCAGCTTGAAGACAGACCAAGAGACCCAGTACTTC
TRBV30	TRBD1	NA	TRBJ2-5	CAWSRTGQGTQYF	TGTGCCTGGAGCAGGACAGGCCAGGGGACCCAGTACTTC
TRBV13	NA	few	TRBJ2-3	CASSLAGLAGLDTQYF	TGTGCCAGCAGCTTAGCCGGGTTAGCAGGCCTCGATACGCAGTATTTT
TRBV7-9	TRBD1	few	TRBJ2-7	CASSVGQGGWDEQYF	TGTGCCAGCAGCGTGGGACAGGGAGGTTGGGACGAGCAGTACTTC
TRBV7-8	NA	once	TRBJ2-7	CASSWGPTAYEQYF	TGTGCCAGCAGCTGGGGACCGACAGCCTACGAGCAGTACTTC
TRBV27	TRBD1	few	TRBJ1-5	CASGTGRLQPQHF	TGTGCCAGCGGGACAGGCCGACTTCAGCCCCAGCATTTT